The rows below give T cell receptor beta chains drawn from one sample of a study of blood T cell repertoires in COVID-19. TCRdb's table, derived via immunoSEQ multiplex PCR, lists solely in-frame clones and lacks some. The sample carries 410,000 or so clones, around nine tenths recorded once. The material sequenced was peripheral blood. These receptors all stem from a woman in her 40s with COVID-19, enrolled during active disease. CDR3s include the opening cysteine and the closing phenylalanine or tryptophan. A D gene is named only where the DNA matches it firmly. Expanded clones are given a class, and other clones once, few, many or no size at all.

TGTGCCAGCAGCTCCCATGTGCTAGCGGGAGGGCAGATCCACGAGCAGTACTTC	CASSSHVLAGGQIHEQYF	TRBJ2-7	TRBD2	.	TRBV11-2
TGTGCCTGGGACAGGGGACGCTTTGAAGCTTTCTTT	CAWDRGRFEAFF	TRBJ1-1	TRBD1	.	TRBV30
TGTGCCAGTAGTAGGGACAGGGGGCGAGCTTTCTTT	CASSRDRGRAFF	TRBJ1-1	TRBD1	.	TRBV19
TGTGCCAGTTCTAGCGGGATCTACAATGAGCAGTTCTTC	CASSSGIYNEQFF	TRBJ2-1	TRBD2	.	TRBV2
TGTGCCAGCAGCCCAGGACAGCTCGGAGAAAAACTGTTTTTT	CASSPGQLGEKLFF	TRBJ1-4	.	once	TRBV3-1/TRBV3-2
TGTGCCAGCAGCTTAGCGTGGGGGGGACAGGGGATTAGTGAGCAGTTCTTC	CASSLAWGGQGISEQFF	TRBJ2-1	TRBD1	.	TRBV7-2
TGTGCCAGCAGCAGACGGGCAGGGGTACTGTTCGCTGGAAACACCATATATTTT	CASSRRAGVLFAGNTIYF	TRBJ1-3	.	.	TRBV5-8
TGTGCCAGCAGTTTAGGGTACAGTCAAGCTTTCTTT	CASSLGYSQAFF	TRBJ1-1	.	.	TRBV28
TGTGCCAGCAGCTTAGGGGGTAACAGGTTTGGCTACACCTTC	CASSLGGNRFGYTF	TRBJ1-2	.	.	TRBV11-2
TGTGCCAGCATTAAGGGGGTGGGGTCTTTCACAGATACGCAGTATTTT	CASIKGVGSFTDTQYF	TRBJ2-3	.	.	TRBV2
TGTGCCAGTAGCCCGGGACATTTGACTCCAAGTCCCTATGGCTACACCTTC	CASSPGHLTPSPYGYTF	TRBJ1-2	.	.	TRBV19
TGCGCCAGCAGCTTGATGATCGGAGGCCCGGGGAGTGAGCAGTTCTTC	CASSLMIGGPGSEQFF	TRBJ2-1	.	.	TRBV5-1
TGTGCCAGCAGTGACAGCGGGAGCTCTGGGGCCAACGTCCTGACTTTC	CASSDSGSSGANVLTF	TRBJ2-6	TRBD2	medium-sized	TRBV6-4
TGTGCCAGCAGCCGGTTTTCTGGAGGCTCCTACAATGAGCAGTTCTTC	CASSRFSGGSYNEQFF	TRBJ2-1	.	.	TRBV27
TGTGCCAGCAGCCCACCTCCCCTACAAGAGACCCAGTACTTC	CASSPPPLQETQYF	TRBJ2-5	.	.	TRBV14
TGTGCCAGTAGTATAGTCGTGGGGAGTTCCTACGAGCAGTACTTC	CASSIVVGSSYEQYF	TRBJ2-7	.	.	TRBV19
TGCGCCAGCAGCGGGGGGAGGGCCCAAGAGACCCAGTACTTC	CASSGGRAQETQYF	TRBJ2-5	TRBD2	.	TRBV5-1
TGTGCCAGCAGTTTATCTGCTAGATGGAGCGAGCAGTACTTC	CASSLSARWSEQYF	TRBJ2-7	.	.	TRBV28
TGCGCCAGCAGCCAAGAAGGTCGGGACAGGGAGGCTTTCTTT	CASSQEGRDREAFF	TRBJ1-1	TRBD1	.	TRBV4-1
TGTGCCAGCAGCGCAAAGGGGATGACCGGGGAGCTGTTTTTT	CASSAKGMTGELFF	TRBJ2-2	.	.	TRBV6-5
TGCGCCAGCAGGTTTAGGGGGGGGGACACAGATACGCAGTATTTT	CASRFRGGDTDTQYF	TRBJ2-3	.	.	TRBV5-1
TGTGCCAGCAGCGTAGGCCCAGGCTCGTACCAAGAGACCCAGTACTTC	CASSVGPGSYQETQYF	TRBJ2-5	.	.	TRBV9
TGTGCCAGCAGTCATAACCGGGACAGGATCCACGAGCAGTACTTC	CASSHNRDRIHEQYF	TRBJ2-7	TRBD1	once	TRBV27
TGTGCCAGCAACTCCAGGGGACAGCCCCAGCATTTT	CASNSRGQPQHF	TRBJ1-5	.	.	TRBV6-6
TGTGCCAGCAGTTCGTCAAGCGGGAGCCCCTTCAATGAGCAGTTCTTC	CASSSSSGSPFNEQFF	TRBJ2-1	TRBD2	.	TRBV6-6
TGTGCCAGCAGCCCCCGGGGATTTGGCGCCTACGAGCAGTACTTC	CASSPRGFGAYEQYF	TRBJ2-7	.	.	TRBV5-5
TGTGCCAGTAGTATGGGGCCCCGCACAGATACGCAGTATTTT	CASSMGPRTDTQYF	TRBJ2-3	.	.	TRBV19
TGCGCCAGCAGCTTGCTGCAGGGGGCGAACACAGATACGCAGTATTTT	CASSLLQGANTDTQYF	TRBJ2-3	TRBD1	.	TRBV5-1
TGTGCCAGCAGCTTTTGGGACAGAGAGACCCAGTACTTC	CASSFWDRETQYF	TRBJ2-5	TRBD1	.	TRBV5-4
TGTGCCAGCTCACCACCGTGGACTGGAACTGAAGCTTTCTTT	CASSPPWTGTEAFF	TRBJ1-1	.	.	TRBV18
TGCAGCGTGGGACAGAACACCGGGGAGCTGTTTTTT	CSVGQNTGELFF	TRBJ2-2	.	.	TRBV29-1
TGTGCCAGCAGTTTAGTGCCTAGCCATCCGTCCTACAATGAGCAGTTCTTC	CASSLVPSHPSYNEQFF	TRBJ2-1	.	.	TRBV27
TGTGCCAGCTCACCCCTCCTCGGGACAGGGGAGCCAACTAATGAAAAACTGTTTTTT	CASSPLLGTGEPTNEKLFF	TRBJ1-4	TRBD1	.	TRBV18
TGTGCCAGCAGTTTATCTTTCCAGGGGTCCTACGAGCAGTACTTC	CASSLSFQGSYEQYF	TRBJ2-7	.	.	TRBV27
TGTGCCAGCAGCCACTCCCAGGGGTGGGCTTTCTTT	CASSHSQGWAFF	TRBJ1-1	.	.	TRBV3-1/TRBV3-2
TGCGCCAGCAGCCAAGCTGAACTAGCGGCCTACGAGCAGTACTTC	CASSQAELAAYEQYF	TRBJ2-7	TRBD2	.	TRBV4-1
TGTGCCAGCTTAAGGGGTCTTGACACTGAAGCTTTCTTT	CASLRGLDTEAFF	TRBJ1-1	.	few	TRBV18
TGTGCCAGCAGTTACCTTGGACAGGGAGCTGAAGCTTTCTTT	CASSYLGQGAEAFF	TRBJ1-1	TRBD1	.	TRBV6-2/TRBV6-3
TGCGCCAGCAGCCTGGGACAGGGAACTGGAAACACCATATATTTT	CASSLGQGTGNTIYF	TRBJ1-3	TRBD1	.	TRBV5-1
TGTGCCAGCAGTCCGACAGGGGCCGCTCAGCCCCAGCATTTT	CASSPTGAAQPQHF	TRBJ1-5	TRBD1	.	TRBV28
TGTGCCAGCAGTCTCCCGCGTCGGGATGAAAAACTGTTTTTT	CASSLPRRDEKLFF	TRBJ1-4	.	.	TRBV28
TGCGCCAGCAGCCAGCCGGGACAGGGTAGGGGTGAAGCTTTCTTT	CASSQPGQGRGEAFF	TRBJ1-1	TRBD1	.	TRBV4-3
TGTGCCAGCAAGATAACGGGACAGGCCTACGAGCAGTACTTC	CASKITGQAYEQYF	TRBJ2-7	TRBD1	few	TRBV28
TGTGCCAGCGGACAGGGGAGCTCTGGGGCCAACGTCCTGACTTTC	CASGQGSSGANVLTF	TRBJ2-6	TRBD1	.	TRBV6-6
TGTGCCAGCAGTCGTATGGCAGGGCCGTTCATGAACACTGAAGCTTTCTTT	CASSRMAGPFMNTEAFF	TRBJ1-1	.	.	TRBV6-6
TGTGCCAGCTCCGGCGGGAGTCACAATGAGCAGTTCTTC	CASSGGSHNEQFF	TRBJ2-1	TRBD2	.	TRBV9
TGTGCCAGCAACCGGGGGGCCGAGCAGTACTTC	CASNRGAEQYF	TRBJ2-7	.	.	TRBV7-3
TGTGCCAGCTCCTTGGGGGGGCTGGGCGAGCAGTACTTC	CASSLGGLGEQYF	TRBJ2-7	.	once	TRBV19
TGTGCCAGCAGCCCAGGCGAAAGACCGCTTAATGAAAAACTGTTTTTT	CASSPGERPLNEKLFF	TRBJ1-4	.	.	TRBV7-6
TGTGCCAGCAGCTTAGCCTCCCTCAGGGACACCATATATTTT	CASSLASLRDTIYF	TRBJ1-3	.	.	TRBV7-2
TGTGCCAGCGGGGGCAGGGTAAACACTGAAGCTTTCTTT	CASGGRVNTEAFF	TRBJ1-1	.	once	TRBV28
TGTGCCAGCACAACAGGGGGCCGTGGAAACACCATATATTTT	CASTTGGRGNTIYF	TRBJ1-3	TRBD1	.	TRBV28
TGTGCCAGTAGTCTTGGACTAGCGGGAGTCGTTGAGCAGTACTTC	CASSLGLAGVVEQYF	TRBJ2-7	TRBD2	.	TRBV19
TGTGCCAGCAGCCAAGCAGGGGACACCGGGGAGCTGTTTTTT	CASSQAGDTGELFF	TRBJ2-2	.	.	TRBV3-1/TRBV3-2
TGCGCCAGCAGCCAAGGGGACAGGGGTAGGGAGCCCCAGCATTTT	CASSQGDRGREPQHF	TRBJ1-5	TRBD1	few	TRBV4-1